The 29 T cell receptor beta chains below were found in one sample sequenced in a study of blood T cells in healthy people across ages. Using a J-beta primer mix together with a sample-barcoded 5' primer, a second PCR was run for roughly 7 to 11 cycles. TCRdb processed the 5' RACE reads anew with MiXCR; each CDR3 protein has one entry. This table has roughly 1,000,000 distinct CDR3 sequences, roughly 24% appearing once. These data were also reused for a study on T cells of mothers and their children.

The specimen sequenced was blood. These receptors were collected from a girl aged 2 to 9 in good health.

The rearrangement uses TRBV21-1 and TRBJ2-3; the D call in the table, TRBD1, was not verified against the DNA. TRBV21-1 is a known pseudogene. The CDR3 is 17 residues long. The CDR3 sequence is CASNILRVRGRTDTQYF. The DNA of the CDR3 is TGTGCCAGCAACATCCTAAGAGTAAGGGGGAGGACAGATACGCAGTATTTT.

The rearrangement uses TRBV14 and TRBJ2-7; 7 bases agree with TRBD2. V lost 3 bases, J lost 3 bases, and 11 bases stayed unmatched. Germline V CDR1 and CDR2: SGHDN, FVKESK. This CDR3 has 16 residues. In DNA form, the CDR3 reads TGTGCCAGCAGCCAGGGAGGGGCAGCTTCCATCTACGAGCAGTACTTC. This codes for CASSQGGAASIYEQYF.

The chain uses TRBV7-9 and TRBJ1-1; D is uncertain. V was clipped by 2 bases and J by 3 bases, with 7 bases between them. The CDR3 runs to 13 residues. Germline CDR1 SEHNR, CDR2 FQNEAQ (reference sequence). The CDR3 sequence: CASSLRADTEAFF. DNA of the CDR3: TGTGCCAGCAGCTTACGCGCGGACACTGAAGCTTTCTTT.

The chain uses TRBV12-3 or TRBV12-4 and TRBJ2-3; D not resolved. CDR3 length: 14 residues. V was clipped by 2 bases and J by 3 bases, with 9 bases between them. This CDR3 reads CASSLQALTDTQYF. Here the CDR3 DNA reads TGTGCCAGCAGTTTACAGGCCTTGACAGATACGCAGTATTTT.

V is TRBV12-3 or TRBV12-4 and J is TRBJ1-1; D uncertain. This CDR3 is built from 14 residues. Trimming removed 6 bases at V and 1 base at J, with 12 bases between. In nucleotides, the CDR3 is TGTGCCAGCAGCCTATTTAACCCGAACACTGAAGCTTTCTTT. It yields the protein CASSLFNPNTEAFF.

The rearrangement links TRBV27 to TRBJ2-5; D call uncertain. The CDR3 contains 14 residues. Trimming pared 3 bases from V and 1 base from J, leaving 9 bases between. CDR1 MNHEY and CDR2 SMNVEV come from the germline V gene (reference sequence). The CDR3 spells CASSFIPLQETQYF. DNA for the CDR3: TGTGCCAGCAGTTTCATCCCCCTCCAAGAGACCCAGTACTTC.

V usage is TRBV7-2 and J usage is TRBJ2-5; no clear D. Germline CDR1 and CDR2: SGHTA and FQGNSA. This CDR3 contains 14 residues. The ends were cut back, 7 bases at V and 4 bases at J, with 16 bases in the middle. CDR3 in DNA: TGTGCCAGCATTCAAGGTGTCCAAGGAGAGACCCAGTACTTC. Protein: CASIQGVQGETQYF.

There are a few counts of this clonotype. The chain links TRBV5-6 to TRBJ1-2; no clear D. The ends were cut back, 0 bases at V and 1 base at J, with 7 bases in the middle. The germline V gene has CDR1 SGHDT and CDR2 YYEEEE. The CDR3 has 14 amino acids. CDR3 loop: CASSLVIGNYGYTF. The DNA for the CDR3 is TGTGCCAGCAGCTTGGTAATTGGTAACTATGGCTACACCTTC.

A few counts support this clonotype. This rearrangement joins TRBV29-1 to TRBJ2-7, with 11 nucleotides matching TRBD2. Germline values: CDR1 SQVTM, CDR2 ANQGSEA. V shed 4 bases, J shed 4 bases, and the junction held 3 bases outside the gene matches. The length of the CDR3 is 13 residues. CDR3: CSVVAGGIYEQYF. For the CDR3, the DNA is TGCAGCGTTGTAGCGGGAGGGATTTACGAGCAGTACTTC.

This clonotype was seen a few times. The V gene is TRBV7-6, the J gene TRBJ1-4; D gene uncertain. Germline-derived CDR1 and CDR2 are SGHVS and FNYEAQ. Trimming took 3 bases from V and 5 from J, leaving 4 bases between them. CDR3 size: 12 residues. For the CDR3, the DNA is TGTGCCAGCAGCTTGGAGAATGAAAAACTGTTTTTT. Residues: CASSLENEKLFF.

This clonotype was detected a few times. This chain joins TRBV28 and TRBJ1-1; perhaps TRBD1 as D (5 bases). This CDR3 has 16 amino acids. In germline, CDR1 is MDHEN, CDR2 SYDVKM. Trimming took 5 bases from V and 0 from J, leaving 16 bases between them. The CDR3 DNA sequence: TGTGCCAGCAGTCCTCTAAGGGGAGTGATGAACACTGAAGCTTTCTTT. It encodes CASSPLRGVMNTEAFF. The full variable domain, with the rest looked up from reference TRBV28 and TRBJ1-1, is DVKVTQSSRYLVKRTGEKVFLECVQDMDHENMFWYRQDPGLGLRLIYFSYDVKMKEKGDIPEGYSVSREKKERFSLILESASTNQTSMYLCASSPLRGVMNTEAFFGQGTRLTVV.

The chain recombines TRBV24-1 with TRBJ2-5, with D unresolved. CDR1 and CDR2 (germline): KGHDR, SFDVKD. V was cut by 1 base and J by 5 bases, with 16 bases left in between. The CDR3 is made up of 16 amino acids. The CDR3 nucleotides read TGTGCCACCAGTGATTTTAACGTGGAAGGTTTTGAGACCCAGTACTTC. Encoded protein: CATSDFNVEGFETQYF.

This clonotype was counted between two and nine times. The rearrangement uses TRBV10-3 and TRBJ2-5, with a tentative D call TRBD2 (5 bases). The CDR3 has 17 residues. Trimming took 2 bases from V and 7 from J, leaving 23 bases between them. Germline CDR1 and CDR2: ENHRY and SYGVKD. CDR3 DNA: TGTGCCATCAGTGAGGCGGAGTTTGGACTGCAGGACTGGACCCAGTACTTC. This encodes CAISEAEFGLQDWTQYF.

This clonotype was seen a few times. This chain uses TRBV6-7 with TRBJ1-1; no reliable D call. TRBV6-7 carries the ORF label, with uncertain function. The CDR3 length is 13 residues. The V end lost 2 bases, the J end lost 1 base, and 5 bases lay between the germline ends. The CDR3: CASSYAANTEAFF. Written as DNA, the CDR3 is TGTGCCAGCAGTTACGCGGCGAACACTGAAGCTTTCTTT.

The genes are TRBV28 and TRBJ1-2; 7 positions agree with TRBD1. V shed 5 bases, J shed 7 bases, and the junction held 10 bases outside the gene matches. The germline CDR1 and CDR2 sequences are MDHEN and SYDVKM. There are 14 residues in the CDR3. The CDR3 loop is CASSRSQGWAGYTF. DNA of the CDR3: TGTGCCAGCAGTCGATCACAGGGGTGGGCTGGCTACACCTTC.

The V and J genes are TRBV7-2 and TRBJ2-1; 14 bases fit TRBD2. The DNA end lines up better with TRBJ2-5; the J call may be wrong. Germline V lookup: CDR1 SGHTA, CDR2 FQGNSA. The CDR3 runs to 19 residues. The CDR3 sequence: CASSRGLAGAIGDKRPQYF. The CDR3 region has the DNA TGTGCCAGCAGCCGGGGACTAGCGGGAGCCATCGGGGACAAGAGACCCCAGTACTTC.

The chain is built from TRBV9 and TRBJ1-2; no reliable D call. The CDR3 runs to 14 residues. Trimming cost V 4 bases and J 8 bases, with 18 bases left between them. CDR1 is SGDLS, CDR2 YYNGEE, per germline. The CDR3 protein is CASSSTGGVEGYTF. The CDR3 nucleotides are TGTGCCAGCAGCTCGACCGGCGGTGTTGAAGGCTACACCTTC.

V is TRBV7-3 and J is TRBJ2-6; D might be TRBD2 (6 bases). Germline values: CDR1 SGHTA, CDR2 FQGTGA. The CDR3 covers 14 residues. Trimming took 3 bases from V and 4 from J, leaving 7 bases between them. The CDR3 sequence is CASSFSGGANVLTF. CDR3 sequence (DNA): TGTGCCAGCAGCTTCAGCGGGGGGGCCAACGTCCTGACTTTC.

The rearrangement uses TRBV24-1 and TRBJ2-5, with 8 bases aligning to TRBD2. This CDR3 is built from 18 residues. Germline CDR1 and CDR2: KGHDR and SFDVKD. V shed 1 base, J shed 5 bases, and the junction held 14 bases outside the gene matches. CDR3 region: CATSDFPLIAGIGETQYF. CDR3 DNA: TGTGCCACCAGTGATTTTCCGCTTATAGCGGGGATCGGCGAGACCCAGTACTTC.

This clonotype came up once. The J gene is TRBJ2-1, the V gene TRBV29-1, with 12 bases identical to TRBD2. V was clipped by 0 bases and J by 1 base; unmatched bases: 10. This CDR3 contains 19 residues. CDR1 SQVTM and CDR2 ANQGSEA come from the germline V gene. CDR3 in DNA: TGCAGCGTTGAAGAGGAGCTAGCGGGAGGGCCGATTTCCTACAATGAGCAGTTCTTC. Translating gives CSVEEELAGGPISYNEQFF.

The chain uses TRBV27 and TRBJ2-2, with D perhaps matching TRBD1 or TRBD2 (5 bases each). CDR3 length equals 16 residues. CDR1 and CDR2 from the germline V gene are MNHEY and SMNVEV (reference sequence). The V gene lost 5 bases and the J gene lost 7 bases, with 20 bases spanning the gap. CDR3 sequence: CASSAGTTVLGGELFF. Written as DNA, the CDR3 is TGTGCCAGCAGTGCTGGGACGACTGTCCTCGGCGGGGAGCTGTTTTTT.

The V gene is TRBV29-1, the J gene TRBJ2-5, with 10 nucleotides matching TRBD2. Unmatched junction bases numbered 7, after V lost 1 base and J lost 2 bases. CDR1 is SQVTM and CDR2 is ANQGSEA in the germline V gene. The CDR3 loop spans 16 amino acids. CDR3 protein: CSVEGLAGASQETQYF. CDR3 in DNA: TGCAGCGTTGAAGGTCTAGCGGGGGCCTCTCAAGAGACCCAGTACTTC.

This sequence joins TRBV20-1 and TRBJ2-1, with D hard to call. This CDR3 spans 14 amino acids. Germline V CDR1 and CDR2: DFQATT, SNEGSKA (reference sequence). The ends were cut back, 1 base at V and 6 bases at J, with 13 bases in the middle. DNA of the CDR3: TGCAGTGCTAGAGGCCACCCAGGAAGCAATGAGCAGTTCTTC. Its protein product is CSARGHPGSNEQFF.

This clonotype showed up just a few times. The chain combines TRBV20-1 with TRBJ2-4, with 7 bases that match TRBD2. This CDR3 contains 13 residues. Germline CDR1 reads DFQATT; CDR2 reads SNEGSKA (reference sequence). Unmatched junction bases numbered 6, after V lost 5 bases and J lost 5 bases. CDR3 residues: CSALRDYQNIQYF. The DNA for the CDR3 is TGCAGTGCTCTCCGGGACTACCAAAACATTCAGTACTTC.

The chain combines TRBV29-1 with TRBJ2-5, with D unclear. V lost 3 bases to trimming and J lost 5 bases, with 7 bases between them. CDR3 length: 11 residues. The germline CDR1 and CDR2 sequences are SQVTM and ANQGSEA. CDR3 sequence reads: CSVDSGETQYF. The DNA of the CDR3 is TGCAGCGTTGATAGTGGTGAGACCCAGTACTTC.

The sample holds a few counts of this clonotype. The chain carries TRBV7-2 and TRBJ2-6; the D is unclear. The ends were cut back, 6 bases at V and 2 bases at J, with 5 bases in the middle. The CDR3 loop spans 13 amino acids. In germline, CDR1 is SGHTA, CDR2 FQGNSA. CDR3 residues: CASSNPGANVLTF. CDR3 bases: TGTGCCAGCAGTAACCCTGGGGCCAACGTCCTGACTTTC.

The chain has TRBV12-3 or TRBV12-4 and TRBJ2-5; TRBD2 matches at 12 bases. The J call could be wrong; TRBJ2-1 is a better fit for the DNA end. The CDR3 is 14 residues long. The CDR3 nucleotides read TGTGCCAGCAAACGACTAGCGGGAGACAGTGAGCAGTTCTTC. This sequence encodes CASKRLAGDSEQFF.

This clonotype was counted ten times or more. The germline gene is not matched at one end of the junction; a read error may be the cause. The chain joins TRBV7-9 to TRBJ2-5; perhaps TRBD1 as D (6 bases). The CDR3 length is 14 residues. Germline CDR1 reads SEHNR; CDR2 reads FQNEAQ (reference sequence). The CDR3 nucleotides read TGTGCCAGTAGCTCGGACAGACTCCAAGAGACCCAGTACTTC. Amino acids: CASSSDRLQETQYF.

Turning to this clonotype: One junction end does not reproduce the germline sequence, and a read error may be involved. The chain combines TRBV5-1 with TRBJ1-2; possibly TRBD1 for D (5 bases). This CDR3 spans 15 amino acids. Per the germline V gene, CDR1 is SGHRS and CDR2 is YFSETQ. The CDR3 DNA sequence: TGCGCCAGCAGCTTGGAGTGGGCAGGGAATTATGGCTACACTTTC. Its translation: CASSLEWAGNYGYTF.